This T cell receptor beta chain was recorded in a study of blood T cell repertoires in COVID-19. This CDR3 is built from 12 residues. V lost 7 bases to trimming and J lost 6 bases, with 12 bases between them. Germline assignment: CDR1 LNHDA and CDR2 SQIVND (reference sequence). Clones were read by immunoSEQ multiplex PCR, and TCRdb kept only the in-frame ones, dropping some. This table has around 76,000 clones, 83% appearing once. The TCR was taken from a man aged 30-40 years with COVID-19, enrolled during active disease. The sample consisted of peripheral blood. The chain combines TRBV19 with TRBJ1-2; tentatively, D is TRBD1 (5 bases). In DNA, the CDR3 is TGTGCCAGTAACGGGGGGGTGAATGGCTACACCTTC. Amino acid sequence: CASNGGVNGYTF.